The next 12 T cell receptor beta chains were all read from a single sample in a study of T cells in tuberculosis. Measured with immunoSEQ multiplex PCR; TCRdb has only the in-frame clones, and not every one. The sample contains tens of thousands of clones, about 95% of which appear only once. Sequenced: PBMCs. The receptors come from a donor aged 5 to 30 with latent tuberculosis or without tuberculosis infection.

This clone has only a few counts. The chain recombines TRBV19 with TRBJ2-7; D unresolved. Germline values: CDR1 LNHDA, CDR2 SQIVND (reference sequence). The CDR3 covers 13 residues. Trimming pared 5 bases from V and 6 bases from J, leaving 14 bases between. In DNA, the CDR3 is TGTGCCAGTAGTCCCCTAGACTCCCGCGAGCAGTACTTC. It yields the protein CASSPLDSREQYF.

The chain has TRBV18 and TRBJ2-7, with D possibly matching TRBD1 (6 bases). Trimming stripped 0 bases from V and 4 bases from J, with 13 bases between. This CDR3 is 15 amino acids long. The germline CDR1 and CDR2 sequences are KGHSH and LQKENI. The CDR3 sequence: CASSPPSGQRYEQYF. DNA of the CDR3: TGTGCCAGCTCACCACCTTCCGGACAGCGATACGAGCAGTACTTC. Complete variable domain (other parts from reference TRBV18 and TRBJ2-7): NAGVMQNPRHLVRRRGQEARLRCSPMKGHSHVYWYRQLPEEGLKFMVYLQKENIIDESGMPKERFSAEFPKEGPSILRIQQVVRGDSAAYFCASSPPSGQRYEQYFGPGTRLTVT.

The CDR3 region has the DNA TGTGCCAGCAGTCGACTGCGCAATCAGCCCCAGCATTTT. This sequence encodes CASSRLRNQPQHF. This chain joins TRBV14 and TRBJ1-5; D gene uncertain. V gave up 6 bases and J gave up 2 bases, with 8 bases separating them. The germline V gene has CDR1 SGHDN and CDR2 FVKESK. The CDR3 is 13 amino acids.

V gene TRBV2 combines with J gene TRBJ1-5, with TRBD1 matching over 8 bases. The ends lost 6 bases at V and 2 bases at J; junction bases unmatched: 3. Germline CDR1 is SNHLY and CDR2 is FYNNEI. CDR3 size: 14 residues. CDR3 coding DNA: TGTGCCAGCAGAACGGGACAGGGCAATCAGCCCCAGCATTTT. It encodes CASRTGQGNQPQHF.

J is TRBJ2-2 and V is TRBV30, with D possibly TRBD2 on 5 matching bases. Trimming stripped 8 bases from V and 3 bases from J, with 13 bases between. Per the germline V gene, CDR1 is GTSNPN and CDR2 is SVGIG (reference sequence). This CDR3 spans 13 amino acids. The CDR3 is CAGVWGDTGELFF. DNA of the CDR3: TGTGCCGGCGTATGGGGAGACACCGGGGAGCTGTTTTTT. Looking up the rest from reference TRBV30 and TRBJ2-2 gives the full variable domain: SQTIHQWPATLVQPVGSPLSLECTVEGTSNPNLYWYRQAAGRGLQLLFYSVGIGQISSEVPQNLSASRPQDRQFILSSKKLLLSDSGFYLCAGVWGDTGELFFGEGSRLTVL.

The chain uses TRBV6-5 and TRBJ1-3, with unresolved D. V dropped 6 bases and J dropped 0 bases, with 12 bases sitting between them. Germline CDR1 is MNHEY and CDR2 is SVGAGI. The CDR3 spans 15 residues. The CDR3 nucleotides are TGTGCCAGCAGCCTAAACAGAGCCTCTGGAAACACCATATATTTT. This codes for CASSLNRASGNTIYF.

This clone was recorded a few times. This chain links TRBV7-7 with TRBJ2-1; TRBD1 might be the D (6 bases). Germline values: CDR1 SSHAT, CDR2 FNYEAQ (reference sequence). CDR3 length: 15 residues. V lost 5 bases and J lost 5, with 16 bases in between. CDR3 sequence (DNA): TGTGCCAGCAGCCTACTAGGGACAACCAACAATGAGCAGTTCTTC. This encodes CASSLLGTTNNEQFF.

The CDR3 here is CASSLGQDSYEQYF. For the CDR3, the DNA is TGTGCCAGCAGCTTGGGACAGGACTCCTACGAGCAGTACTTC. The chain joins TRBV5-6 to TRBJ2-7; possibly TRBD1 for D (6 bases). CDR1 is SGHDT, CDR2 YYEEEE, per germline. This CDR3 has 14 residues. V lost 0 bases and J 0 bases, leaving 7 bases between the germline ends.

The CDR3 DNA is TGTGCCAGCAGCTTGGGACGGGGCTATGGCTACACCTTC. This codes for CASSLGRGYGYTF. The rearrangement links TRBV5-8 to TRBJ1-2; D remains unclear. Trimming cost V 0 bases and J 4 bases, with 7 bases left between them. The CDR3 loop spans 13 amino acids. Germline CDR1 reads SGHTS; CDR2 reads YDEGEE.

In its sample, this clone was seen once. This sequence joins TRBV9 and TRBJ2-7; the D gene is possibly TRBD1 (5 bases). Trimming cost V 7 bases and J 2 bases, with 19 bases left between them. Germline V gene lookup returns CDR1 SGDLS and CDR2 YYNGEE. The length of the CDR3 is 15 residues. The CDR3 sequence: CASSVKRQGAYEQYF. CDR3 DNA sequence: TGTGCCAGCTCCGTTAAGCGCCAGGGCGCCTACGAGCAGTACTTC.

The chain is built from TRBV6-1 and TRBJ1-5; 12 bases are shared with TRBD1. V lost 4 bases, J lost 9 bases, and 10 bases stayed unmatched. The length of the CDR3 is 16 residues. CDR1 is MNHNS and CDR2 is SASEGT in the germline V gene. The CDR3 nucleotides are TGTGCCAGCAGTGCCGGGACAGGGGGCCCCTCGGGGCCCCAGCATTTT. This encodes CASSAGTGGPSGPQHF.

V and J are TRBV5-4 and TRBJ2-1; possibly TRBD1 for D (6 bases). V was trimmed by 2 bases and J by 5 bases, leaving 8 bases between them. The germline CDR1 and CDR2 sequences are SGHNT and YYREEE (reference sequence). The CDR3 has 13 amino acids. The CDR3 DNA reads TGTGCCAGCAGCTTTGACAGGAACAATGAGCAGTTCTTC. Translation gives CASSFDRNNEQFF. Complete variable domain (other parts from reference TRBV5-4 and TRBJ2-1): ETGVTQSPTHLIKTRGQQVTLRCSSQSGHNTVSWYQQALGQGPQFIFQYYREEENGRGNFPPRFSGLQFPNYSSELNVNALELDDSALYLCASSFDRNNEQFFGPGTRLTVL.